This T cell receptor (beta chain) was documented in a study of sequential checkpoint blockade in melanoma. For the study at large: After both sequences, patients received maintenance nivolumab. DNA from over 80 pretreatment tumor samples underwent TCRβ immunosequencing. After nivolumab or ipilimumab alone, about 22 patients had week-13 rebiopsies.

At least ten counts were recorded for this clone. This CDR3 is built from 14 residues. V lost 5 bases to trimming and J lost 10 bases, with 20 bases between them. CDR1 is SGHNT and CDR2 is YENEEA in the germline V gene. Sequenced by immunoSEQ multiplex PCR; TCRdb stores in-frame clones only, minus some. The sample contains roughly 9,100 clones, about 23% of which appear only once. As for treatment: randomized to nivolumab then ipilimumab (arm A) or the reverse (arm B). The sequences come from tumor tissue (inferred from file names), collected from a patient given nivolumab and ipilimumab in sequence. The genes are TRBV11-3 and TRBJ1-1; unclear D gene. The sequence was obtained from a human donor with melanoma. This chain's CDR3 is CASSPSFGQTGAFF. DNA for the CDR3: TGTGCCAGCAGCCCAAGTTTCGGGCAAACGGGAGCTTTCTTT.